Listed below are T cell receptor beta chains from one sample, sequenced in a study of cytomegalovirus exposure and HLA in healthy donors. The method was immunoSEQ multiplex PCR; TCRdb's version includes in-frame clones alone and lacks a portion of them. The profile shows 65,000 to 90,000 clones, approximately 96% of them singletons. Sequencing was performed on PBMCs. Source of these receptors: a man between 18 and 35 years old in good health and CMV-seronegative. CDR3s include the opening cysteine and the closing phenylalanine or tryptophan. The D gene is left open where the match is weak. The size field is filled for only some rows; it gives once, few, many or a size class.

length	V	D	J	size	CDR3	DNA
21	TRBV19	-	TRBJ2-3	-	CASSIEHTPSMITDSPTTQYF	TGTGCCAGTAGTATAGAGCACACTCCTTCGATGATCACAGATTCCCCTACAACGCAGTATTTT
13	TRBV29-1	TRBD1	TRBJ2-7	few	CSVGGTGSYEQYF	TGCAGCGTTGGCGGGACAGGGTCCTACGAGCAGTACTTC
16	TRBV5-6	-	TRBJ2-7	-	CASSSDLEQDSYEQYF	TGTGCCAGCAGCTCTGACCTCGAGCAGGACTCCTACGAGCAGTACTTC
14	TRBV5-6	-	TRBJ1-2	-	CASSLGPGGDGYTF	TGTGCCAGCAGCTTGGGACCAGGAGGAGATGGCTACACCTTC
14	TRBV6-5	-	TRBJ2-4	-	CASSSSGDRNIQYF	TGTGCCAGCAGTTCCTCGGGGGACAGAAACATTCAGTACTTC
15	TRBV7-9	TRBD1	TRBJ2-4	-	CASSFWTGAKNIQYF	TGTGCCAGCAGCTTCTGGACAGGAGCAAAAAACATTCAGTACTTC
14	TRBV6-5	TRBD1	TRBJ1-5	-	CASSPSPGGQPQHF	TGTGCCAGCAGTCCTTCCCCAGGGGGTCAGCCCCAGCATTTT
14	TRBV28	-	TRBJ1-1	-	CASSSPGGTTEAFF	TGTGCCAGCAGTTCTCCCGGGGGGACCACTGAAGCTTTCTTT
13	TRBV6-5	-	TRBJ1-1	-	CASSYSTAAEAFF	TGTGCCAGCAGTTACTCGACCGCGGCTGAAGCTTTCTTT
16	TRBV18	TRBD2	TRBJ2-1	-	CASSPLPSGGYNEQFF	TGTGCCAGCTCACCACTCCCGAGCGGGGGGTACAATGAGCAGTTCTTC
14	TRBV9	-	TRBJ2-5	-	CASSVGPVQETQYF	TGTGCCAGCAGCGTAGGTCCAGTCCAAGAGACCCAGTACTTC
14	TRBV7-9	-	TRBJ2-7	-	CASSFRDTSYEQYF	TGTGCCAGCAGCTTTCGGGACACTAGCTACGAGCAGTACTTC
12	TRBV29-1	-	TRBJ1-2	-	CSVEGTNYGYTF	TGCAGCGTTGAGGGCACCAACTATGGCTACACCTTC
15	TRBV5-1	-	TRBJ1-5	-	CASSLEGRGNQPQHF	TGCGCCAGCAGCTTGGAGGGCAGGGGCAATCAGCCCCAGCATTTT
15	TRBV6-1	-	TRBJ2-3	few	CASSEGGGSPITQYF	TGTGCCAGCAGTGAAGGTGGCGGCTCTCCAATCACGCAGTATTTT
16	TRBV2	TRBD2	TRBJ2-3	-	CASRGRRGGAGDTQYF	TGTGCCAGCAGAGGGCGGCGCGGGGGGGCGGGGGATACGCAGTATTTT
13	TRBV6-5	TRBD1	TRBJ2-1	-	CASSLQGAGEQFF	TGTGCCAGCAGCCTACAGGGGGCGGGTGAGCAGTTCTTC
13	TRBV27	TRBD1	TRBJ1-2	once	CASGQDKNYGYTF	TGTGCCAGTGGACAGGATAAAAACTATGGCTACACCTTC
16	TRBV13	TRBD2	TRBJ2-5	-	CASSPGLAGTWGTQYF	TGTGCCAGCAGCCCGGGACTAGCGGGAACCTGGGGGACCCAGTACTTC
14	TRBV7-2	-	TRBJ1-1	-	CASSLDRMNTEAFF	TGTGCCAGCAGCTTAGACAGAATGAACACTGAAGCTTTCTTT
15	TRBV4-3	TRBD1	TRBJ2-7	-	CASSLNRGQPYEQYF	TGCGCCAGCAGCCTTAACAGGGGGCAACCCTACGAGCAGTACTTC
13	TRBV19	TRBD1	TRBJ1-1	-	CASSMRGLTEAFF	TGTGCCAGTAGTATGAGGGGGCTCACTGAAGCTTTCTTT
15	TRBV5-1	TRBD1	TRBJ1-4	-	CASSWRGQANEKLFF	TGCGCCAGCAGCTGGCGGGGACAGGCTAATGAAAAACTGTTTTTT
16	TRBV7-9	-	TRBJ2-7	-	CASSLRGDRITYEQYF	TGTGCCAGCAGCTTACGCGGGGACAGAATAACCTACGAGCAGTACTTC
13	TRBV2	TRBD1	TRBJ1-1	-	CASSGTGKTEAFF	TGTGCCAGCAGTGGGACAGGGAAGACTGAAGCTTTCTTT
13	TRBV5-1	-	TRBJ1-2	-	CASSRQSNYGYTF	TGCGCCAGCAGTCGACAGTCTAACTATGGCTACACCTTC
18	TRBV14	-	TRBJ1-2	once	CASSQAGIRDGVAYGYTF	TGTGCCAGCAGCCAAGCAGGAATAAGAGACGGGGTGGCGTATGGCTACACCTTC
12	TRBV4-2	-	TRBJ2-7	-	CASSLNSYEQYF	TGTGCCAGCAGCCTAAACTCCTACGAGCAGTACTTC
14	TRBV27	TRBD2	TRBJ2-3	-	CASSSGGGADTQYF	TGTGCCAGCAGTTCAGGCGGGGGGGCAGATACGCAGTATTTT
12	TRBV30	-	TRBJ1-2	-	CAWSPQWASYTF	TGTGCCTGGAGTCCACAATGGGCTAGCTACACCTTC
16	TRBV4-3	-	TRBJ1-1	-	CASSQDTIGGNTEAFF	TGCGCCAGCAGCCAAGATACCATTGGCGGGAACACTGAAGCTTTCTTT
16	TRBV5-1	-	TRBJ2-4	-	CASSSEIQGAKNIQYF	TGCGCCAGCAGCTCCGAAATACAGGGAGCCAAAAACATTCAGTACTTC
16	TRBV4-3	-	TRBJ1-4	-	CASSQDGGGAGEKLFF	TGCGCCAGCAGCCAAGATGGTGGGGGGGCGGGCGAAAAACTGTTTTTT
14	TRBV11-2	-	TRBJ1-2	few	CASSWREEFYGYTF	TGTGCCAGCAGCTGGCGGGAGGAATTCTATGGCTACACCTTC
16	TRBV28	-	TRBJ1-2	-	CASSSSSRGGGYGYTF	TGTGCCAGCAGTTCTTCCTCGCGGGGTGGGGGCTATGGCTACACCTTC
14	TRBV30	-	TRBJ1-4	-	CAWSVHRGNEKLFF	TGTGCCTGGAGTGTACATCGAGGGAATGAAAAACTGTTTTTT
15	TRBV7-7	-	TRBJ2-1	-	CASSLAAGANNEQFF	TGTGCCAGCAGCTTAGCGGCGGGGGCCAACAATGAGCAGTTCTTC
11	TRBV20-1	-	TRBJ1-4	few	CSASGGLELFF	TGCAGTGCTAGTGGGGGCTTAGAACTGTTTTTT
13	TRBV18	TRBD1	TRBJ1-5	-	CASSPTGDQPQHF	TGTGCCAGCTCACCGACAGGGGATCAGCCCCAGCATTTT
16	TRBV27	TRBD1	TRBJ2-3	-	CASSLSTGVRADTQYF	TGTGCCAGCAGTTTATCGACAGGGGTAAGGGCAGATACGCAGTATTTT
16	TRBV11-2	TRBD1	TRBJ1-1	-	CASSFSPGDRVSEAFF	TGTGCCAGCAGCTTCTCTCCTGGGGACAGGGTCTCTGAAGCTTTCTTT
15	TRBV5-1	TRBD1	TRBJ2-5	-	CATVVGTGGSETQYF	TGCGCCACCGTCGTTGGGACAGGGGGATCAGAGACCCAGTACTTC
13	TRBV5-8	-	TRBJ1-1	-	CASSPDLNTEAFF	TGTGCCAGCAGCCCCGACTTGAACACTGAAGCTTTCTTT
18	TRBV5-1	TRBD2	TRBJ2-1	-	CASSYRMTSGGVKDEQFF	TGCGCCAGCAGCTATCGGATGACTAGCGGGGGGGTAAAAGATGAGCAGTTCTTC
15	TRBV6-5	TRBD1	TRBJ1-5	-	CASRLGQGGNQPQHF	TGTGCCAGCAGACTCGGACAGGGTGGTAATCAGCCCCAGCATTTT
15	TRBV11-2	TRBD1	TRBJ1-2	-	CASSYIRTGGYGYTF	TGTGCCAGCAGCTATATTCGCACAGGGGGGTATGGCTACACCTTC
13	TRBV28	-	TRBJ2-5	-	CASSLGGRETQYF	TGTGCCAGCAGTTTGGGGGGGCGAGAGACCCAGTACTTC
11	TRBV20-1	-	TRBJ2-1	-	CSARDFPEQFF	TGCAGTGCTAGAGATTTCCCGGAGCAGTTCTTC
13	TRBV30	-	TRBJ1-5	-	CAWSPGDLGPQHF	TGTGCCTGGAGTCCCGGGGATTTAGGGCCCCAGCATTTT
11	TRBV20-1	TRBD2	TRBJ2-3	-	CSAPLAGTQYF	TGCAGTGCGCCGCTAGCGGGGACGCAGTATTTT